This T cell receptor beta chain was sequenced for a study of human T cells and chemical hapten exposure. TCRdb reanalysed the RACE reads using MiXCR and keeps one entry per CDR3 protein. This repertoire shows some 99,000 distinct CDR3 sequences, roughly a tenth found once; its top ten account for 3% to 3.5%. This clonotype was detected only a few times. Time point denoted: patch test 2, 6 weeks after DPC sensitization. Treatment of the sample: therapeutic diphenylcyclopropenone sensitization with weekly scalp DPC. Trimming stripped 4 bases from V and 3 bases from J, with 6 bases between. Germline V gene sequence: CDR1 MNHNS, CDR2 SASEGT. The CDR3 runs to 12 residues.

This chain connects TRBV6-1 to TRBJ1-1; D gene ambiguous. The TCR comes from a woman aged 40 to 50 with alopecia areata. Some clones in this sample may be carry-over from other donors' samples. The source material was whole blood, sampled in connection with sensitization to the hapten diphenylcyclopropenone (DPC). The CDR3 DNA reads as TGTGCCAGCAGTGTAGTCGACACTGAAGCTTTCTTT. This translates into CASSVVDTEAFF.